These 9 T cell receptor beta chains were sequenced from one sample in a study of T-cell memory formation after mild COVID-19. TCRdb reanalysed the 5' RACE reads using MiXCR and keeps one entry per CDR3 protein. The sample has about 150,000 distinct CDR3 sequences, 6% to 7% seen once; the top ten hold approximately 2.2%. Sequenced input: PBMCs or a T cell subset sorted from them (not recorded which). These receptors all come from an adult woman who had mild COVID-19 (a few samples of this study predate the infection). Cell type and time point are not known.

This clonotype was detected many times. The chain links TRBV29-1 to TRBJ1-2; no firm D call. The CDR3 consists of 12 residues. V shed 4 bases and J shed 4 bases, with 10 bases lying between them. The germline CDR1 and CDR2 sequences are SQVTM and ANQGSEA. In DNA form, the CDR3 reads TGCAGCGTTGTGAAGGGTACCTATGGCTACACCTTC. Residues: CSVVKGTYGYTF.

The chain uses TRBV4-2 and TRBJ2-1; D is ambiguous. CDR1 is LGHNA, CDR2 YNFKEQ, per germline. The CDR3 contains 15 residues. Trimming removed 0 bases at V and 4 bases at J, with 10 bases between. The CDR3 DNA follows: TGTGCCAGCAGCCAAGAAGCCGAGTTATACAATGAGCAGTTCTTC. This sequence encodes CASSQEAELYNEQFF.

Ten or more counts support this clonotype. The chain combines TRBV12-3 or TRBV12-4 with TRBJ1-5, with a weak D call TRBD1 (5 bases). The CDR3 has 15 residues. V was pared by 7 bases and J by 4 bases, with 17 bases between. The CDR3 here is CASTTGGSTNQPQHF. The DNA for the CDR3 is TGTGCCAGCACTACGGGGGGGTCGACAAATCAGCCCCAGCATTTT.

The chain uses TRBV24-1 and TRBJ2-7, with 10 positions matching TRBD1. The CDR3 is made up of 15 amino acids. V gave up 5 bases and J gave up 2 bases; unmatched junction bases: 5. Per the germline V gene, CDR1 is KGHDR and CDR2 is SFDVKD. The CDR3 protein is CATSASGTGAYEQYF. The CDR3 DNA reads TGTGCCACCAGTGCGTCCGGGACAGGGGCCTACGAGCAGTACTTC.

This clonotype was counted ten times or more. The chain has TRBV6-2 or TRBV6-3 and TRBJ2-3, with a possible D match to TRBD2 (5 bases). V was trimmed by 8 bases and J by 4 bases, leaving 13 bases between them. The germline V gene has CDR1 MNHEY and CDR2 SVGEGT. The CDR3 runs 13 residues. CDR3 amino acids: CASRELGSDTQYF. CDR3 coding DNA: TGTGCCAGCCGAGAACTAGGCTCAGATACGCAGTATTTT.

The chain uses TRBV10-3 and TRBJ1-2, with 8 bases lining up with TRBD1. V shed 7 bases, J shed 3 bases, and the junction held 13 bases outside the gene matches. The CDR3 is 16 amino acids. The germline V gene encodes CDR1 ENHRY and CDR2 SYGVKD. The CDR3 DNA follows: TGTGCCATCAACCAAGGACAGGGTAGAGCAGACTATGGCTACACCTTC. Its translation: CAINQGQGRADYGYTF.

This clonotype was detected many times. The chain carries TRBV9 and TRBJ2-5; D is ambiguous. The CDR3 runs 12 residues. Germline V gene sequence: CDR1 SGDLS, CDR2 YYNGEE. Between the trimmed V and J ends, which lost 4 bases and 4 bases, there was a span of 8 bases. CDR3 region: CASSPGRETQYF. The CDR3 coding sequence is TGTGCCAGCAGCCCTGGCCGAGAGACCCAGTACTTC.

This chain uses TRBV18 with TRBJ2-7; D is uncertain. The V end lost 1 base, the J end lost 0 bases, and 10 bases lay between the germline ends. This CDR3 contains 15 residues. Germline V CDR1 and CDR2: KGHSH, LQKENI. The CDR3 region is CASSPRAQSSYEQYF. Here the CDR3 DNA reads TGTGCCAGCTCACCACGTGCACAGAGCTCCTACGAGCAGTACTTC.

The rearrangement links TRBV24-1 to TRBJ1-2; D remains ambiguous. This CDR3 spans 12 amino acids. Germline V CDR1 and CDR2: KGHDR, SFDVKD. V dropped 5 bases and J dropped 8 bases, with 11 bases sitting between them. CDR3 loop: CATSGPGFGYTF. The CDR3, as DNA: TGTGCCACCAGTGGCCCGGGGTTCGGCTACACCTTC.